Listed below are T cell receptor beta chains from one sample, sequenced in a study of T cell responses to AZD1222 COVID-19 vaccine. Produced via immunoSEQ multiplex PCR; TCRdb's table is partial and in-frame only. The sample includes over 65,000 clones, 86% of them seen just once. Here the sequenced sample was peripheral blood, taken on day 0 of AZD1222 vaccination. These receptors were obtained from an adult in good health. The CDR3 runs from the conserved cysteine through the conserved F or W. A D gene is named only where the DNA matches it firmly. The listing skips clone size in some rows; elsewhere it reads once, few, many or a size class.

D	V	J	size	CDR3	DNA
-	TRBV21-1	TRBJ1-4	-	CASSTLAEDGATNEKLFF	TGTGCCAGCAGCACCCTCGCAGAGGATGGAGCAACTAATGAAAAACTGTTTTTT
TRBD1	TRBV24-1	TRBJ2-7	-	CATSDFNRGLEEQYF	TGTGCCACCAGTGATTTTAACAGGGGGCTGGAGGAGCAGTACTTC
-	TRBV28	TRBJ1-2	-	CASSLFSGAGTLSGYTF	TGTGCCAGCAGTTTATTTTCCGGGGCAGGGACCCTTTCTGGCTACACCTTC
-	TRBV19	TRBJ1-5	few	CASSIQGTPPQHF	TGTGCCAGTAGTATTCAAGGGACTCCGCCCCAGCATTTT
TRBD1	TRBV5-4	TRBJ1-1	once	CASRQDRGNTEAFF	TGTGCCAGCAGACAAGACAGGGGGAACACTGAAGCTTTCTTT
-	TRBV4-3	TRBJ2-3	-	CASSQRRGGVGDTQYF	TGCGCCAGCAGCCAACGTCGCGGCGGGGTAGGGGATACGCAGTATTTT
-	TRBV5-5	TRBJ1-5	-	CASSLDGNGNQPQHF	TGTGCCAGCAGCTTGGATGGTAATGGCAATCAGCCCCAGCATTTT
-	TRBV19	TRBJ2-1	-	CASSIVTGSYNEQFF	TGTGCCAGTAGTATAGTTACAGGTTCCTACAATGAGCAGTTCTTC
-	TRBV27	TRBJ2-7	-	CASSRGDGVSSYEQYF	TGTGCCAGCAGCCGCGGAGACGGAGTGAGCTCCTACGAGCAGTACTTC
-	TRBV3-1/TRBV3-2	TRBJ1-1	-	CASSQGPTNTEAFF	TGTGCCAGCAGCCAAGGCCCAACGAACACTGAAGCTTTCTTT
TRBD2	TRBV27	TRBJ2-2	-	CASSREEGSGRRELFF	TGTGCCAGCAGTCGAGAAGAGGGGAGCGGGAGAAGGGAGCTGTTTTTT
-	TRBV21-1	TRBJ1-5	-	CASSIDRVNQPQHF	TGTGCCAGCAGCATTGACAGGGTTAATCAGCCCCAGCATTTT
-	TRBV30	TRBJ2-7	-	CAWRVTGSKGSYEQYF	TGTGCCTGGAGGGTAACAGGGTCCAAGGGGTCCTACGAGCAGTACTTC
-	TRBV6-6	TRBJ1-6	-	CASIVKPHNSPLHF	TGTGCCAGCATTGTGAAGCCACATAATTCACCCCTCCACTTT
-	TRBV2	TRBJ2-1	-	CASSGGGPYYNEQFF	TGTGCCAGCAGTGGCGGCGGGCCTTACTACAATGAGCAGTTCTTC
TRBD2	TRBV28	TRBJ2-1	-	CASSAPSGRLHEQFF	TGTGCCAGCAGCGCCCCCAGCGGGAGGCTCCATGAGCAGTTCTTC
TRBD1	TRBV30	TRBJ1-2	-	CAWSRGQGLLGGYTF	TGTGCCTGGAGTCGAGGACAGGGGCTCTTGGGAGGCTACACCTTC
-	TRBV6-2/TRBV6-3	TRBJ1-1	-	CASSFSWNTEAFF	TGTGCCAGCAGTTTCAGTTGGAACACTGAAGCTTTCTTT
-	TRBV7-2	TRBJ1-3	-	CASSLAGGTSSGNTIYF	TGTGCCAGCAGCTTAGCGGGGGGGACCAGCTCTGGAAACACCATATATTTT
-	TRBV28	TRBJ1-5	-	CASSLRAVNQPQHF	TGTGCCAGCAGTTTAAGGGCAGTTAATCAGCCCCAGCATTTT
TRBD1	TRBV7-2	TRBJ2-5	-	CASSEQGTLQETQYF	TGTGCCAGCAGCGAACAGGGGACCCTCCAAGAGACCCAGTACTTC
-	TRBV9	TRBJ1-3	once	CASSVVGLGNTIYF	TGTGCCAGCAGCGTAGTGGGACTCGGAAACACCATATATTTT
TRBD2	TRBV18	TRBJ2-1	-	CASSPGLAFEQFF	TGTGCCAGCTCACCTGGACTAGCGTTTGAGCAGTTCTTC
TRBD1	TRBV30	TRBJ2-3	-	CAWSSGGDLYF	TGTGCCTGGAGTTCAGGGGGCGACTTGTATTTT
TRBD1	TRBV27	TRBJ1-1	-	CASSFAAGGFGEAFF	TGTGCCAGCAGTTTTGCGGCAGGGGGGTTTGGTGAAGCTTTCTTT
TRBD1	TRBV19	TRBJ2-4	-	CASTAGTGGRAKNIQYF	TGTGCCAGTACTGCCGGGACAGGGGGCCGAGCCAAAAACATTCAGTACTTC
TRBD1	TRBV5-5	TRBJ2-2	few	CASSSSGTGVTGELFF	TGTGCCAGCAGCTCCTCCGGGACAGGGGTCACCGGGGAGCTGTTTTTT
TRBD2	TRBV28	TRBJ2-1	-	CASSRTGVSGRARNEQFF	TGTGCCAGCAGTCGAACAGGGGTCAGCGGGAGGGCTCGGAATGAGCAGTTCTTC
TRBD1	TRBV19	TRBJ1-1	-	CASSRGQLNTEAFF	TGTGCCAGTAGTAGGGGACAGCTAAACACTGAAGCTTTCTTT
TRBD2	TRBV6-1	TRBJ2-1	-	CASSIAGAYNEQFF	TGTGCCAGCAGTATAGCGGGGGCCTACAATGAGCAGTTCTTC
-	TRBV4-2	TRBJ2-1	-	CASSQDIGERYNEQFF	TGTGCCAGCAGCCAAGATATCGGAGAAAGATACAATGAGCAGTTCTTC
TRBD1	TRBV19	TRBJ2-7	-	CASSTTGTGHSPYF	TGTGCCAGTAGTACTACCGGGACAGGGCATTCCCCCTACTTC
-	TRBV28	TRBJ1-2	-	CASSPYPRAGYGYTF	TGTGCCAGCAGTCCCTATCCCAGGGCTGGCTATGGCTACACCTTC
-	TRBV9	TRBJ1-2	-	CASSEGSANYGYTF	TGTGCCAGCAGCGAGGGGTCAGCCAACTATGGCTACACCTTC
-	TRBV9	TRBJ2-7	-	CASSVAGSPYEQYF	TGTGCCAGCAGCGTAGCGGGAAGTCCCTACGAGCAGTACTTC
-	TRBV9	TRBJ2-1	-	CASSGRDRNNEQFF	TGTGCCAGCAGCGGACGGGACCGTAACAATGAGCAGTTCTTC
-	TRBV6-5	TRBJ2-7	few	CASKGSNYEQYF	TGTGCCAGCAAGGGCAGTAACTACGAGCAGTACTTC
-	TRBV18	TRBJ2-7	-	CASSPPTVPYEQYF	TGTGCCAGCTCCCCCCCCACGGTCCCCTACGAGCAGTACTTC
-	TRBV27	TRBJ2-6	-	CASSLDGSGANVLTF	TGTGCCAGCAGTTTAGACGGCTCTGGGGCCAACGTCCTGACTTTC
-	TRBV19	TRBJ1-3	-	CASKEDSSGNTIYF	TGTGCCAGTAAAGAGGACAGCTCTGGAAACACCATATATTTT
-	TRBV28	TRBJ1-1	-	CASSLVGGDTEAFF	TGTGCCAGCAGTTTAGTAGGAGGGGACACTGAAGCTTTCTTT
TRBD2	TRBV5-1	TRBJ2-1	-	CASSLVLAGGYNEQFF	TGCGCCAGCAGCTTGGTTCTAGCGGGAGGGTACAATGAGCAGTTCTTC
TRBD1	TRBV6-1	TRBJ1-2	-	CASSEALQGSYGYTF	TGTGCCAGCAGTGAAGCACTACAGGGGAGCTATGGCTACACCTTC
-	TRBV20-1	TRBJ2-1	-	CSARVGNEQFF	TGCAGTGCTAGAGTGGGAAATGAGCAGTTCTTC
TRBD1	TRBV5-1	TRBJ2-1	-	CASSTGGGSYNEQFF	TGCGCCAGCAGCACAGGGGGTGGGTCCTACAATGAGCAGTTCTTC
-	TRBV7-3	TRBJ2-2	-	CASSQANTGELFF	TGTGCCAGCAGCCAGGCCAACACCGGGGAGCTGTTTTTT
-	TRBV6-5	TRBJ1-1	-	CASTGPLGTEAFF	TGTGCCAGCACAGGGCCCTTGGGCACTGAAGCTTTCTTT
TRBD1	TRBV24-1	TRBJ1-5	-	CATSEGDRPQHF	TGTGCCACCAGTGAGGGGGACAGGCCCCAGCATTTT
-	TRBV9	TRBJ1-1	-	CASSVADNTEAFF	TGTGCCAGCAGCGTAGCGGACAACACTGAAGCTTTCTTT